Included here is one T cell receptor (beta chain) sequence, with context. The sample belongs to a study of T cell changes during pregnancy in multiple sclerosis. CDR3 length: 15 amino acids. Germline V gene data show CDR1 as SGHNT and CDR2 as YYREEE (reference sequence). V was trimmed by 0 bases and J by 2 bases, leaving 10 bases between them. The protocol was immunoSEQ multiplex PCR, while the TCRdb copy is restricted to in-frame clones and leaves out a portion. The sample holds roughly 40,000 clones, around 91% seen once. The sequencing here drew on CD4+ T cells from peripheral blood mononuclear cells, taken before pregnancy. V is TRBV5-4 and J is TRBJ2-3, with D tentatively TRBD2 (5 bases). The clonotype was recovered from a female donor with multiple sclerosis, enrolled in a pregnancy study. The CDR3 nucleotides are TGTGCCAGCAGCTTGGTAGGGAGAATCACAGATACGCAGTATTTT. Amino acids: CASSLVGRITDTQYF.